The rows below give T cell receptor beta chains drawn from one sample of a study of sequential checkpoint blockade in melanoma. Method: immunoSEQ multiplex PCR; TCRdb's copy keeps in-frame clones and lacks some. The sample includes 10,000 to 15,000 clones, 26% of them seen just once. Here the sequenced sample was tumor tissue (inferred from file names), taken from a patient given nivolumab and ipilimumab in sequence. The receptors were sampled from a human donor with melanoma. Both conserved end residues are part of each CDR3. The order of the fields is J gene, V gene, D gene, CDR3 length, clone size, CDR3 protein, CDR3 DNA. D genes are given only for firm matches. Where a row states a size, it is once, few, many or the class of an expanded clone; other rows omit it.

>TRBJ1-5|TRBV19|NA|15|NA
CASNRADDSNQPQHF
TGTGCCAGTAATAGGGCCGATGATAGCAATCAGCCCCAGCATTTT
>TRBJ1-6|TRBV5-1|TRBD1|15|few
CASSPFRQGHSPLHF
TGCGCCAGCAGCCCCTTTAGACAGGGCCATTCACCCCTCCACTTT
>TRBJ2-3|TRBV5-1|TRBD2|19|NA
CASSLERGTSGGVADTQYF
TGCGCCAGCAGCTTGGAGCGCGGGACTAGCGGGGGGGTCGCTGATACGCAGTATTTT
>TRBJ2-7|TRBV1|NA|13|NA
CASSQLKSYEQYF
TGCGCCAGCAGCCAACTGAAGTCCTACGAGCAGTACTTC
>TRBJ1-5|TRBV6-8|NA|19|NA
CASSPRWGSQPASNQPQHF
TGTGCCAGCAGCCCAAGGTGGGGCTCTCAACCCGCCTCCAATCAGCCCCAGCATTTT
>TRBJ2-3|TRBV5-1|NA|14|once
CASKRGDPGDTQYF
TGCGCCAGTAAGAGGGGGGACCCGGGGGATACGCAGTATTTT
>TRBJ1-1|TRBV19|NA|13|few
CASSAVGITEAFF
TGTGCCAGTAGTGCCGTGGGGATCACTGAAGCTTTCTTT
>TRBJ2-1|TRBV6-8|NA|14|NA
CASSYGTSYNEQFF
TGTGCCAGCAGTTACGGGACATCCTACAATGAGCAGTTCTTC
>TRBJ2-1|TRBV11-3|TRBD2|17|many
CASSHAPSGGTYNEQFF
TGTGCCAGCAGCCATGCTCCTAGCGGGGGAACCTACAATGAGCAGTTCTTC
>TRBJ2-3|TRBV6-8|NA|17|NA
CAISGGQVSGRTDTQYF
TGTGCCATCAGTGGGGGTCAGGTGAGCGGCCGCACAGATACGCAGTATTTT